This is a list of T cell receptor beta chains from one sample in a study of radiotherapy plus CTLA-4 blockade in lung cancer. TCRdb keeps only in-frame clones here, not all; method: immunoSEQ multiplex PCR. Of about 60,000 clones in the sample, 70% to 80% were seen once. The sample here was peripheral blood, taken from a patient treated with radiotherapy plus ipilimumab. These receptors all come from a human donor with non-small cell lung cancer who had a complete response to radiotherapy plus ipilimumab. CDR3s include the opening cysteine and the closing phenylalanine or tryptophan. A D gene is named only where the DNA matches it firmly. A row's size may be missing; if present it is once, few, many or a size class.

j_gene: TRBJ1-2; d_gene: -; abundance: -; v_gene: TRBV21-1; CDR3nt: TGTGCCAGCAGCCGCGTCGAGGACAGGGGGCAAGATGGCTACACCTTC; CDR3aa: CASSRVEDRGQDGYTF
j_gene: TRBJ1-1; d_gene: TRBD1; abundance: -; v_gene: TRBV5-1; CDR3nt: TGCGCCAGCAGCTTCAGGGGGCCGGGATTGAACACTGAAGCTTTCTTT; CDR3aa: CASSFRGPGLNTEAFF
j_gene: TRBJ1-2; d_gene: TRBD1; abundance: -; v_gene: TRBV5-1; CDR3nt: TGCGCCAGCAGCTTGGCGGGACAGGGGATCTTGTATGGCTACACCTTC; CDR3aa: CASSLAGQGILYGYTF
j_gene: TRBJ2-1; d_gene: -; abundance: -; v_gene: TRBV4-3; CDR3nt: TGCGCCAGCAGCCAAGGAAGAGGGTCCTATGAGCAGTTCTTC; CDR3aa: CASSQGRGSYEQFF
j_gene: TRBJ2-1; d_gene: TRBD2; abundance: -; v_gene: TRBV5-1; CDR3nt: TGCGCCAGCAGCTCACAAGCGGGGGGGTTTATGAATGAGCAGTTCTTC; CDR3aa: CASSSQAGGFMNEQFF
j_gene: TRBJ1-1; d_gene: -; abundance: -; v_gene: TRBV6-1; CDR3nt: TGTGCCAGCAGTGAAGTAAGAGGGGGGGGGAACACTGAAGCTTTCTTT; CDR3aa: CASSEVRGGGNTEAFF
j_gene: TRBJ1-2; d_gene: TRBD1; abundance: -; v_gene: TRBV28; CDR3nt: TGTGCCAGCAGTTCGCCGGGACAGGGGAGAGGCTACACCTTC; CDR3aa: CASSSPGQGRGYTF
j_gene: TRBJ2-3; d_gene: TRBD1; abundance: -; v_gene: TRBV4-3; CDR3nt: TGCGCCAGCAGCCAAGACGGGACAGGCACAGATACGCAGTATTTT; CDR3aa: CASSQDGTGTDTQYF
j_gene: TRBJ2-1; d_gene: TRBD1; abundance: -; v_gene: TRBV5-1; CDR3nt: TGCGCCAGCAGCTTGATCGGACAGGGCTACAATGAGCAGTTCTTC; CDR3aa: CASSLIGQGYNEQFF
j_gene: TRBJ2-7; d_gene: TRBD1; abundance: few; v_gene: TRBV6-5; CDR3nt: TGTGCCAGCAGTTACACCCGACAGGGGCCCGAGCAGTACTTC; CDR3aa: CASSYTRQGPEQYF
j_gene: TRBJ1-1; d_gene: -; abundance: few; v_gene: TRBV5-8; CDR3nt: TGTGCCAGCAGCTTTCCGACAGTGAACACTGAAGCTTTCTTT; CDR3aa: CASSFPTVNTEAFF
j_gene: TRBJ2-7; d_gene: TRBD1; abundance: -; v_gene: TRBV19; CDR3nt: TGTGCCAGTAGTCTCCGGGACAGGGGCTACGAGCAGTACTTC; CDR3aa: CASSLRDRGYEQYF
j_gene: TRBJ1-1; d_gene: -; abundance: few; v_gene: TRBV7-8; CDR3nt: TGTGCCAGCAGCTTACTGGGACAAATAAACACTGAAGCTTTCTTT; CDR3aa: CASSLLGQINTEAFF
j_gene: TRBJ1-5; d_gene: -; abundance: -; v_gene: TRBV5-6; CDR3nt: TGTGCCAGCAGCTTCCGCGGGCAGGATCAGCCCCAGCATTTT; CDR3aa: CASSFRGQDQPQHF